This T cell receptor beta chain was retrieved from a study of T cell clones after liver transplantation. Looking at the study overall: Blood was drawn pre-transplant, before withdrawal, and after full or failed withdrawal.

This table comes from immunoSEQ multiplex PCR, and its TCRdb copy is limited to in-frame clones, with some not included. The data show approximately 100,000 clones, 75% to 85% seen once. Trimming removed 2 bases from V and 0 bases from J, with 9 bases in between. Germline V CDR1 and CDR2: SGDLS, YYNGEE. The CDR3 contains 14 residues. The sample consisted of CD4+ T cells from blood, taken before liver transplant. V is TRBV9 and J is TRBJ2-7; weak D call: TRBD2 (5 bases). The sequence came from a human donor who received a liver transplant. The CDR3 sequence is CASSVLGSSYEQYF. The DNA of the CDR3 is TGTGCCAGCAGCGTCTTAGGGAGCTCCTACGAGCAGTACTTC.